This T cell receptor beta chain was captured in a study of human T cells and chemical hapten exposure. Study information: Yields of TCR per sample differed, chiefly owing to small differences in pooled library volume.

This CDR3 region has 14 residues. V dropped 8 bases and J dropped 2; count of bases not matched to a gene: 8. The germline V gene encodes CDR1 LGHNA and CDR2 YNFKEQ. Stated time point: patch test 2, 6 weeks after DPC sensitization. The treatment is: therapeutic diphenylcyclopropenone sensitization with weekly scalp DPC. Total RNA extraction was carried out from unfractionated whole blood. Donors, patients with alopecia ranging from 18 to 70 years old and judged suitable for DPC, provided samples. The library gave individual cDNA molecules unique molecular identifiers. TCRdb fed the RACE reads into MiXCR, producing one record per CDR3 protein. Of 35,000 to 50,000 distinct CDR3 sequences in the sample, 9.6% are singletons; the top ten hold 11% to 15%. This clonotype was seen only a few times.

The chain couples TRBV4-2 to TRBJ2-7; 8 bases map to TRBD1. The TCR originated in a woman aged 25 to 45 with alopecia areata. Some clones in this sample may be carry-over from other donors' samples. The specimen was whole blood, collected in connection with sensitization to the hapten diphenylcyclopropenone (DPC). The CDR3 DNA follows: TGTGCCAGCGGTAACAGGGGGTTAACCTACGAGCAGTACTTC. Translation gives CASGNRGLTYEQYF.